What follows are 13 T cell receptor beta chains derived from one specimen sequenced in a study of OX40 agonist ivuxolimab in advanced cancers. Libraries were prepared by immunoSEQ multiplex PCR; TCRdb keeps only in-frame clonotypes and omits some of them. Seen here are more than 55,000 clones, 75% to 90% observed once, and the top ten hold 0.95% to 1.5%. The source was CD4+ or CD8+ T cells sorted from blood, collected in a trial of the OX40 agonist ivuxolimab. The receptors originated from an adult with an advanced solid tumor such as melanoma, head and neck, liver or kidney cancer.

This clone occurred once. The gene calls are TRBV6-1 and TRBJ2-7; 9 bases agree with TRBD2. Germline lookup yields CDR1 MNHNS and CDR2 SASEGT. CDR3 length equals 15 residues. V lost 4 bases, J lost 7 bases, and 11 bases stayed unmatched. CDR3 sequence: CASSARGRARGEQYF. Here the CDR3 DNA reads TGTGCCAGCAGTGCGCGCGGGAGGGCCAGAGGAGAGCAGTACTTC.

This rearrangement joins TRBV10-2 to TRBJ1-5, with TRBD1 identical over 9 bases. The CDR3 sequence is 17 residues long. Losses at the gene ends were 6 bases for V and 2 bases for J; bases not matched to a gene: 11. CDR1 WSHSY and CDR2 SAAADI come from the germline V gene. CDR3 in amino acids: CASRTGGETAGNQPQHF. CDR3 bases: TGCGCCAGCAGAACAGGGGGCGAAACGGCTGGCAATCAGCCCCAGCATTTT.

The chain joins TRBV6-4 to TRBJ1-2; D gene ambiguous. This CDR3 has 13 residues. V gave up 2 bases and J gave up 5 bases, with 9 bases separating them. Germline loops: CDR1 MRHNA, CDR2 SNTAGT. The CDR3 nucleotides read TGTGCCAGCAGTGACCAATTGGGATATGGCTACACCTTC. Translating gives CASSDQLGYGYTF.

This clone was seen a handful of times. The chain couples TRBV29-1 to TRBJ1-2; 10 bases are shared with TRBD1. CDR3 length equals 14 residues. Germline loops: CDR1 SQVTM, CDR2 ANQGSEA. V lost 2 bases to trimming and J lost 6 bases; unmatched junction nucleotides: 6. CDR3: CSVEYPTGGNGYTF. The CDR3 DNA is TGCAGCGTTGAATACCCGACAGGGGGCAATGGCTACACCTTC.

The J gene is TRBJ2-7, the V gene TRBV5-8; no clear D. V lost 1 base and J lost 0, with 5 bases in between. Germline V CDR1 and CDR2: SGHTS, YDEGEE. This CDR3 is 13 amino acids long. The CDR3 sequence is CASSLFNSYEQYF. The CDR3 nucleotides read TGTGCCAGCAGCTTGTTTAACTCCTACGAGCAGTACTTC.

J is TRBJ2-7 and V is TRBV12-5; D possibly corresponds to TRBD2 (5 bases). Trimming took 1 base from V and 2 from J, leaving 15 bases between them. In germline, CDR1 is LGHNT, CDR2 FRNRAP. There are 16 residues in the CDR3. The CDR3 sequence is CASGLAPGLRTYEQYF. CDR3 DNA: TGTGCTAGTGGTTTGGCTCCCGGACTCCGGACCTACGAGCAGTACTTC.

The CDR3 here is CASSYEAGQLNYEQYF. In DNA form, the CDR3 reads TGCGCCAGCAGCTACGAAGCGGGACAGTTGAACTACGAGCAGTACTTC. This chain links TRBV5-1 with TRBJ2-7; tentatively, D is TRBD1 or TRBD2 (7 bases each). Trimming pared 3 bases from V and 3 bases from J, leaving 19 bases between. CDR3 length: 16 amino acids. Germline lookup yields CDR1 SGHRS and CDR2 YFSETQ.

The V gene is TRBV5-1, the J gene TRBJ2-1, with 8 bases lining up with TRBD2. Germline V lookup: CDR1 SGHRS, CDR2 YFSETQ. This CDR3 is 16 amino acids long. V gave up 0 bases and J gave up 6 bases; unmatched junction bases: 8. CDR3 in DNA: TGCGCCAGCAGCTTGGAGCCGGGACTAGAGGTCAATGAGCAGTTCTTC. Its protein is CASSLEPGLEVNEQFF.

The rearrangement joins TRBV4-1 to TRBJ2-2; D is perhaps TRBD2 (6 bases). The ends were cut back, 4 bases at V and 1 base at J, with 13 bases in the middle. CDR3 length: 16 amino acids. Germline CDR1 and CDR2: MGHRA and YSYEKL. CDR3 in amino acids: CASSRAGFRNTGELFF. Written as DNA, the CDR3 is TGCGCCAGCAGCCGCGCGGGGTTCAGGAACACCGGGGAGCTGTTTTTT.

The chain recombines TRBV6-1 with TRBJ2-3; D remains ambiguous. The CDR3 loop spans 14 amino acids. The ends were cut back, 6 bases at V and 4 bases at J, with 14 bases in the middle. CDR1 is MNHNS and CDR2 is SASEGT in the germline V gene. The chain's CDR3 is CASSSTHSSDTQYF. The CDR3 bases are TGTGCCAGCAGCTCAACCCATAGCTCAGATACGCAGTATTTT.

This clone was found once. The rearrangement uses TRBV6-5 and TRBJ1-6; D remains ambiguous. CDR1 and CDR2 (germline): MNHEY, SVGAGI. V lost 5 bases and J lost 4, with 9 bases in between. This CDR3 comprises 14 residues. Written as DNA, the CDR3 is TGTGCCAGCAGTCTCGGGTCATATAATTCACCCCTCCACTTT. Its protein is CASSLGSYNSPLHF.

CDR3 sequence: CASRSPGGTGELFF. The CDR3 region has the DNA TGTGCCAGTAGGTCTCCGGGTGGGACCGGGGAGCTGTTTTTT. The chain recombines TRBV19 with TRBJ2-2; D remains unclear. CDR1 and CDR2 (germline): LNHDA, SQIVND (reference sequence). CDR3 size: 14 residues. Trimming stripped 6 bases from V and 5 bases from J, with 13 bases between.

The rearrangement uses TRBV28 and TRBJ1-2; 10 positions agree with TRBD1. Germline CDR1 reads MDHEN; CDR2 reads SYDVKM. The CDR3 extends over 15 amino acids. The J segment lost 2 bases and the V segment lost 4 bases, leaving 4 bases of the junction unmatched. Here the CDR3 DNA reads TGTGCCAGCAGTTCCACGGGACAGGGGAACTATGGCTACACCTTC. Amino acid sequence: CASSSTGQGNYGYTF.